A single sample gave rise to the 27 T cell receptor beta chains below, sequenced in a study of blood T cell repertoires in COVID-19. Assay: immunoSEQ multiplex PCR; the TCRdb copy retains only in-frame clones and omits some. The sample includes roughly 330,000 clones, more than 70% of them seen just once. The source material was PBMCs or T cells enriched from blood (not recorded which). These receptors all come from a woman aged 30 to 39 who had recovered from COVID-19.

This clone has a count of ten or more. The DNA of the CDR3 is TGCGCCAGCAGCCAAGGACAGCCGTATTCACCCCTCCACTTT. Amino acids: CASSQGQPYSPLHF. The chain joins TRBV4-1 to TRBJ1-6, with TRBD1 as a possible D gene (5 bases). The CDR3 runs 14 residues. V lost 1 base and J lost 8, with 9 bases in between. The germline CDR1 and CDR2 sequences are MGHRA and YSYEKL.

CDR3 bases: TGTGCCAGCAGTACCCCGGGGTACTCCTACGAGCAGTACTTC. This codes for CASSTPGYSYEQYF. The rearrangement links TRBV28 to TRBJ2-7, with a tentative D call TRBD2 (5 bases). In germline, CDR1 is MDHEN, CDR2 SYDVKM. CDR3 length equals 14 residues. The V end was cut by 5 bases, the J end by 0 bases, with 11 bases between. The full variable domain, with the rest looked up from reference TRBV28 and TRBJ2-7, is DVKVTQSSRYLVKRTGEKVFLECVQDMDHENMFWYRQDPGLGLRLIYFSYDVKMKEKGDIPEGYSVSREKKERFSLILESASTNQTSMYLCASSTPGYSYEQYFGPGTRLTVT.

The chain has TRBV28 and TRBJ2-7, with TRBD1 identical over 9 bases. CDR3 size: 14 residues. J gave up 4 bases and V 6 bases, and 7 bases lay outside the gene matches. Germline V gene sequence: CDR1 MDHEN, CDR2 SYDVKM. DNA of the CDR3: TGTGCCAGCAGGGGGGGACAGGGAAATTACGAGCAGTACTTC. Translating it yields CASRGGQGNYEQYF.

The gene calls are TRBV2 and TRBJ1-2; D unclear. There are 13 residues in the CDR3. V was clipped by 7 bases and J by 3 bases, with 12 bases between them. CDR1 SNHLY and CDR2 FYNNEI come from the germline V gene. The CDR3 reads CASNSGTDYGYTF. CDR3 bases: TGTGCCAGCAATTCGGGAACCGACTATGGCTACACCTTC.

The chain employs TRBV5-1 and TRBJ2-3; TRBD2 aligns across 7 bases. CDR1 and CDR2 from the germline V gene are SGHRS and YFSETQ. V lost 4 bases, J lost 1 base, and 12 bases stayed unmatched. The CDR3 has 17 residues. DNA for the CDR3: TGCGCCAGCAGCACGTTCCCTAGCGGTGGGGGCACAGATACGCAGTATTTT. Residues: CASSTFPSGGGTDTQYF.

The chain employs TRBV28 and TRBJ1-5; 7 bases match TRBD1. CDR3 size: 17 residues. V dropped 6 bases and J dropped 0; count of bases not matched to a gene: 11. Germline values: CDR1 MDHEN, CDR2 SYDVKM. The chain's CDR3 is CASRLERGTASNQPQHF. CDR3 DNA sequence: TGTGCCAGCAGACTAGAACGAGGGACAGCTAGCAATCAGCCCCAGCATTTT.

V usage is TRBV24-1 and J usage is TRBJ1-5; D call uncertain. This CDR3 is 14 amino acids long. Trimming cost V 3 bases and J 0 bases, with 5 bases left between them. In germline, CDR1 is KGHDR, CDR2 SFDVKD. CDR3 amino acids: CATSDEGSNQPQHF. The CDR3 nucleotides read TGTGCCACCAGTGATGAGGGTAGCAATCAGCCCCAGCATTTT.

As for this clone: The junction shows a germline mismatch at one end, possibly a read error. The J gene is TRBJ2-1, the V gene TRBV7-7; D may be TRBD1 (5 bases). The CDR3 covers 13 residues. CDR1 and CDR2 from the germline V gene are SSHAT and FNYEAQ (reference sequence). CDR3 loop: CASSIDSYNEQFF. CDR3 bases: TGTGCTAGCAGCATCGACAGTTACAATGAGCAGTTCTTC. Supplemented by reference TRBV7-7 and TRBJ2-1, the full variable domain reads GAGVSQSPRYKVTKRGQDVTLRCDPISSHATLYWYQQALGQGPEFLTYFNYEAQPDKSGLPSDRFSAERPEGSISTLTIQRTEQRDSAMYRCASSIDSYNEQFFGPGTRLTVL.

This chain joins TRBV6-5 and TRBJ1-3; D not certain. The CDR3 contains 15 residues. Trimming took off 6 bases at V and 0 bases at J, with 12 bases between the two ends. Germline V gives CDR1 MNHEY, CDR2 SVGAGI. The CDR3 sequence is CASRPYIDSGNTIYF. In DNA form, the CDR3 reads TGTGCCAGCAGACCCTATATAGACTCTGGAAACACCATATATTTT.

The chain carries TRBV5-5 and TRBJ1-5; D gene uncertain. Deletions cut 4 bases from V and 1 base from J, with 9 bases between. Germline V gene data show CDR1 as SGHKS and CDR2 as YYEKEE (reference sequence). The CDR3 totals 14 residues. CDR3 DNA: TGTGCCAGCAGCCCGCAAAGCAGCAATCAGCCCCAGCATTTT. This gives the protein CASSPQSSNQPQHF.

V is TRBV5-6 and J is TRBJ1-3, with a possible D match to TRBD1 (5 bases). Germline V gene sequence: CDR1 SGHDT, CDR2 YYEEEE. The CDR3 spans 15 residues. V lost 4 bases to trimming and J lost 4 bases, with 15 bases between them. The CDR3 loop reads CASSLGRVLGNTIYF. CDR3 in DNA: TGTGCCAGCAGCCTCGGCAGGGTTCTCGGAAACACCATATATTTT.

The V call is TRBV7-2, the J call TRBJ1-2, with D unresolved. This CDR3 comprises 13 residues. Per the germline V gene, CDR1 is SGHTA and CDR2 is FQGNSA. V dropped 1 base and J dropped 1 base, with 4 bases sitting between them. The chain's CDR3 is CASSLDSNYGYTF. The CDR3 DNA sequence: TGTGCCAGCAGCTTAGATAGTAACTATGGCTACACCTTC.

This rearrangement joins TRBV5-6 to TRBJ1-6, with D possibly matching TRBD1 (6 bases). This CDR3 region has 16 residues. CDR1 and CDR2 from the germline V gene are SGHDT and YYEEEE. V was pared by 0 bases and J by 6 bases, with 13 bases between. Written as DNA, the CDR3 is TGTGCCAGCAGCTTGGACGGGGGGGCTTTTAATTCACCCCTCCACTTT. It yields the protein CASSLDGGAFNSPLHF.

The chain employs TRBV21-1 and TRBJ2-5; the D segment call TRBD2 is taken from the table without a DNA check. TRBV21-1 is listed as a pseudogene. This CDR3 contains 16 residues. Here the CDR3 reads CASSKWGLATPGTQYF. In DNA form, the CDR3 reads TGTGCCAGCAGCAAATGGGGACTAGCGACCCCTGGGACCCAGTACTTC.

This chain connects TRBV6-1 to TRBJ1-2; D not resolved. Per the germline V gene, CDR1 is MNHNS and CDR2 is SASEGT. V was clipped by 2 bases and J by 7 bases, with 5 bases between them. This CDR3 is built from 11 residues. The DNA for the CDR3 is TGTGCCAGCAGTGAACTTCTTGGCTACACCTTC. It is translated as CASSELLGYTF.

This chain links TRBV6-5 with TRBJ2-1; 9 bases align to TRBD2. The CDR3 has 14 residues. The V gene end was trimmed by 2 bases and the J gene end by 4 bases; junction bases not matched to a gene: 0. Germline V gene data show CDR1 as MNHEY and CDR2 as SVGAGI. DNA of the CDR3: TGTGCCAGCAGTTACGCGGGGGGGTACAATGAGCAGTTCTTC. Protein product: CASSYAGGYNEQFF.

This rearrangement joins TRBV27 to TRBJ1-6; weak D call: TRBD1 (5 bases). V dropped 3 bases and J dropped 7 bases, with 10 bases sitting between them. The CDR3 is 14 residues long. CDR1 is MNHEY and CDR2 is SMNVEV in the germline V gene (reference sequence). The CDR3, as DNA: TGTGCCAGCAGTTTTGGGGCCGCCAATTCACCCCTCCACTTT. Translation: CASSFGAANSPLHF.

V gene TRBV18 combines with J gene TRBJ1-2, with 10 bases that match TRBD1. Germline V gives CDR1 KGHSH, CDR2 LQKENI. The CDR3 runs 16 residues. V dropped 3 bases and J dropped 8; count of bases not matched to a gene: 12. In DNA, the CDR3 is TGTGCCAGCTCACCCACTCCCGGGGGACAGGGGTCCGGCTACACCTTC. Translation: CASSPTPGGQGSGYTF.

This clone was counted once. The chain employs TRBV6-5 and TRBJ2-1; a possible D gene is TRBD2 (5 bases). Trimming cost V 7 bases and J 1 base, with 5 bases left between them. This CDR3 has 12 amino acids. Looked up from germline, CDR1 is MNHEY and CDR2 is SVGAGI. CDR3 coding DNA: TGTGCCAGCACGGGGTCCTACAATGAGCAGTTCTTC. Amino acid sequence: CASTGSYNEQFF.

The chain uses TRBV11-2 and TRBJ1-2; D is undetermined. The germline CDR1 and CDR2 sequences are SGHAT and FQNNGV. Trimming cost V 5 bases and J 5 bases, with 12 bases left between them. This CDR3 is 13 amino acids long. Here the CDR3 DNA reads TGTGCCAGCAGCCCACCTAATTTGTATGGCTACACCTTC. This gives the protein CASSPPNLYGYTF.

This clone was detected a few times. The chain combines TRBV5-8 with TRBJ2-5, with D possibly TRBD2 on 6 matching bases. The CDR3 loop spans 15 amino acids. The V gene's germline CDR1 is SGHTS and CDR2 YDEGEE. V lost 2 bases, J lost 5 bases, and 16 bases lay in between. CDR3 protein: CASSFGGVSMETQYF. The CDR3 coding sequence is TGTGCCAGCAGCTTCGGCGGGGTGAGCATGGAGACCCAGTACTTC.

V usage is TRBV2 and J usage is TRBJ2-7, with TRBD1 identical over 8 bases. Germline V gene sequence: CDR1 SNHLY, CDR2 FYNNEI. V was clipped by 3 bases and J by 6 bases; unmatched bases: 4. This CDR3 spans 13 amino acids. CDR3 nucleotides: TGTGCCAGCAGTGAGGACAGGGTGAGCGAGCAGTACTTC. This translates into CASSEDRVSEQYF.

CDR3 amino acids: CASSSGVLDGYTF. Written as DNA, the CDR3 is TGTGCCAGCAGCTCCGGAGTTCTGGATGGCTACACCTTC. This sequence joins TRBV5-8 and TRBJ1-2, with D hard to call. Germline V CDR1 and CDR2: SGHTS, YDEGEE. The CDR3 covers 13 residues. Trimming cost V 3 bases and J 6 bases, with 12 bases left between them.

This chain connects TRBV2 to TRBJ1-2, with a possible D match to TRBD1 (6 bases). Germline lookup yields CDR1 SNHLY and CDR2 FYNNEI. This CDR3 contains 13 residues. Between the trimmed V and J ends, which lost 4 bases and 5 bases, there was a span of 11 bases. This chain's CDR3 is CASSGGGLYGYTF. Here the CDR3 DNA reads TGTGCCAGCAGTGGGGGGGGCCTTTATGGCTACACCTTC.

This clone has only one observation. V is TRBV19 and J is TRBJ2-1, with TRBD2 matching over 7 bases. Germline V gene lookup returns CDR1 LNHDA and CDR2 SQIVND (reference sequence). J gave up 8 bases and V 2 bases, and 9 bases lay outside the gene matches. The length of the CDR3 is 15 residues. The CDR3 DNA follows: TGTGCCAGTAGTATACGGTCTAGCGGACGATATGAGCAGTTCTTC. Translating gives CASSIRSSGRYEQFF. The variable domain in full, with the rest retrieved from reference TRBV19 and TRBJ2-1, is DGGITQSPKYLFRKEGQNVTLSCEQNLNHDAMYWYRQDPGQGLRLIYYSQIVNDFQKGDIAEGYSVSREKKESFPLTVTSAQKNPTAFYLCASSIRSSGRYEQFFGPGTRLTVL.

This rearrangement joins TRBV5-4 to TRBJ2-5, with 8 bases aligning to TRBD2. Germline values: CDR1 SGHNT, CDR2 YYREEE (reference sequence). The CDR3 contains 15 residues. V trimming: 1 base; J trimming: 5 bases; junction bases outside the gene matches: 7. The CDR3 is CASSLSGGPWETQYF. CDR3 nucleotides: TGTGCCAGCAGCTTGTCGGGGGGGCCGTGGGAGACCCAGTACTTC.

V gene TRBV6-5 combines with J gene TRBJ1-4, with D tentatively TRBD1 (5 bases). The CDR3 contains 15 residues. V shed 4 bases and J shed 2 bases, with 11 bases lying between them. Germline CDR1 is MNHEY and CDR2 is SVGAGI. The CDR3 protein is CASSWGGSTNEKLFF. The CDR3 DNA follows: TGTGCCAGCAGTTGGGGGGGGAGTACTAATGAAAAACTGTTTTTT.